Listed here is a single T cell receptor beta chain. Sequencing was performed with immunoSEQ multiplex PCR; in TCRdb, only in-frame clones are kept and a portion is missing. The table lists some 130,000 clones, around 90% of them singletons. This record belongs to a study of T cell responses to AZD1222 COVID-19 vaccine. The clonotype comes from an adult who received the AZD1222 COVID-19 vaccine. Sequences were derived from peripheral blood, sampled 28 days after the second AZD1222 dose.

The CDR3 protein is CAIDAGLNTEAFF. The CDR3 bases are TGTGCCATCGACGCGGGTCTGAACACTGAAGCTTTCTTT. This chain joins TRBV10-3 and TRBJ1-1; D is unresolved. This CDR3 has 13 amino acids. The germline CDR1 and CDR2 sequences are ENHRY and SYGVKD. V was pared by 8 bases and J by 0 bases, with 10 bases between.